A selection of T cell receptor beta chains follows, all from one sample in a study of cytomegalovirus exposure and HLA in healthy donors. Produced via immunoSEQ multiplex PCR; TCRdb's table is partial and in-frame only. This sample's table has roughly 100,000 clones. Input material: PBMCs. The receptor source for this set is a man aged 40-49 years in good health and CMV-seronegative. CDR3s include the opening cysteine and the closing phenylalanine or tryptophan. A D gene is named only where the DNA matches it firmly.

>TRBV7-2|TRBD2|TRBJ2-5
TGTGCCAGCAGCTTAAGCGGGGGGGAAGAGACCCAGTACTTC
CASSLSGGEETQYF
>TRBV9|TRBD1|TRBJ2-2
TGTGCCAGCAGTCCAGACAGGGTAGGGACCGGGGAGCTGTTTTTT
CASSPDRVGTGELFF
>TRBV10-1|TRBD1|TRBJ1-1
TGCGCCAGCAGTGGACAGGGGGGCACTGAAGCTTTCTTT
CASSGQGGTEAFF
>TRBV7-9|NA|TRBJ2-5
TGTGCCAGCAGCTTAATGTCCAGTCAGGGGGAGACCCAGTACTTC
CASSLMSSQGETQYF
>TRBV5-5|NA|TRBJ1-4
TGTGCCAGCAGCTCAAGCGGGGGACACTCCCTGGAACTGTTTTTT
CASSSSGGHSLELFF
>TRBV19|NA|TRBJ2-7
TGTGCCAGCAGTCGCGGTTCCGAGCAGTACTTC
CASSRGSEQYF
>TRBV7-9|NA|TRBJ2-6
TGTGCCAGCAGCCCCGGGTCTGGGGCCAACGTCCTGACTTTC
CASSPGSGANVLTF
>TRBV5-1|NA|TRBJ1-2
TGCGCCAGCAAACCCAGGGACAACTATGGCTATACCTTC
CASKPRDNYGYTF
>TRBV30|NA|TRBJ2-2
TGTGCCTGGAGTGTAATCCGTGGGGAGCTGTTTTTT
CAWSVIRGELFF
>TRBV5-1|NA|TRBJ2-7
TGCGCCAGCAGCCCCTGGTACCAGGGACTCGAGCAGTACTTC
CASSPWYQGLEQYF
>TRBV6-4|TRBD1|TRBJ1-2
TGTGCCAGCAGTGTGACAGGGCAAACTAACTATGGCTACACCTTC
CASSVTGQTNYGYTF
>TRBV7-9|NA|TRBJ2-3
TGTGCCAGCAGCTACTCCGGGGTAGCGACCACAGATACGCAGTATTTT
CASSYSGVATTDTQYF
>TRBV27|NA|TRBJ2-7
TGTGCCAGCAGTTCCCCTGGGCGGGGATGGAGCGAGCAGTACTTC
CASSSPGRGWSEQYF
>TRBV27|TRBD1|TRBJ2-7
TGTGCCAGCAGTTTGCGTCAGGGGGCGCGTGAGCAGTACTTC
CASSLRQGAREQYF
>TRBV7-9|NA|TRBJ1-5
TGTGCCAGCAGCTTGGGCAGGGGTAATAGCAATCAGCCCCAGCATTTT
CASSLGRGNSNQPQHF
>TRBV2|NA|TRBJ2-7
TGTGCCAGCAACGACCCCGGGGGAAGTAACCCCTCCTACGAGCAGTACTTC
CASNDPGGSNPSYEQYF
>TRBV7-2|NA|TRBJ2-3
TGTGCCAGCAGCTTTGCGAGAACTAGCACAGATACGCAGTATTTT
CASSFARTSTDTQYF
>TRBV6-5|TRBD1|TRBJ2-2
TGTGCCAGCACCCTTATGACAGGGATGACCGGGGAGCTGTTTTTT
CASTLMTGMTGELFF
>TRBV7-2|NA|TRBJ1-6
TGTGCCAGCAGCGCAGGGTCTAATAATTCACCCCTCCACTTT
CASSAGSNNSPLHF
>TRBV4-3|TRBD1|TRBJ2-1
TGCGCCAGCAGCCAACACACCGGGACAGGGTATTACAATGAGCAGTTCTTC
CASSQHTGTGYYNEQFF
>TRBV18|NA|TRBJ1-5
TGTGCCAGCTCACCAGTAATCGGTAGCAATCAGCCCCAGCATTTT
CASSPVIGSNQPQHF
>TRBV10-3|TRBD2|TRBJ2-7
TGTGCCATCAGTGGGGCGGGAGTAGGCCACGAGCAGTACTTC
CAISGAGVGHEQYF
>TRBV2|TRBD1|TRBJ2-1
TGTGCCAGCAGGGACAGGGTTTCTGTGAATGAGCAGTTCTTC
CASRDRVSVNEQFF
>TRBV6-6|NA|TRBJ2-3
TGTGCCAGCAGCCACAAGGGTAGGGGCGCATCAGATACGCAGTATTTT
CASSHKGRGASDTQYF
>TRBV10-3|TRBD2|TRBJ2-3
TGTGCCATCAGTGATGTACTAGCGGGGGCACAGCCAGATACGCAGTATTTT
CAISDVLAGAQPDTQYF
>TRBV28|TRBD2|TRBJ2-5
TGTGCCAGCAGTCTCTGGACTAGCGGACGCCAAGAGACCCAGTACTTC
CASSLWTSGRQETQYF
>TRBV5-1|TRBD2|TRBJ2-7
TGCGGTTCTTCCTCGGGACTAGCGGGCTACGCGGAGTACGAGCAGTACTTC
CGSSSGLAGYAEYEQYF
>TRBV10-1|TRBD1|TRBJ2-7
TGCGCCAGCAGTGATGCTCCGGGACAGACTATATTCTTC
CASSDAPGQTIFF
>TRBV30|TRBD2|TRBJ2-3
TGTGCCTGGAGTGTACTCCCGGAGAGGTGGGGGGGATCCACAGATACGCAGTATTTT
CAWSVLPERWGGSTDTQYF
>TRBV29-1|TRBD1|TRBJ2-1
TGCAGCGTTGAACCCGGACAGGGTCTATGGAATGAGCAGTTCTTC
CSVEPGQGLWNEQFF
>TRBV6-5|TRBD2|TRBJ2-1
TGTGCCAGCAGTCCTAGGACTAGTTACAATGAGCAGTTCTTC
CASSPRTSYNEQFF
>TRBV9|NA|TRBJ1-2
TGTGCCAGCAGCGCCCCACGGGGAGCCCGTTCTGGCTACACCTTC
CASSAPRGARSGYTF
>TRBV5-8|NA|TRBJ1-4
TGTGCCAGCAGCAAGGCGACAACGGTTAATGAAAAACTGTTTTTT
CASSKATTVNEKLFF
>TRBV30|TRBD1|TRBJ1-2
TGTGCCTGGAGCGAGACAGGGCATGGCTACACCTTC
CAWSETGHGYTF
>TRBV19|TRBD1|TRBJ1-4
TGTGCCAGTAGTCCCTCCGGGACAGGGGGCGGAAAACTGTTTTTT
CASSPSGTGGGKLFF
>TRBV29-1|TRBD1|TRBJ1-5
TGCAGCGTATCCACAGGGGACCAGCCCCAGCATTTT
CSVSTGDQPQHF
>TRBV10-3|NA|TRBJ2-7
TGTGCCATCAGAGTGGGAGAATACTACGAGCAGTACTTC
CAIRVGEYYEQYF
>TRBV7-2|NA|TRBJ2-3
TGTGCCAGCAGCTTAGAGGCCAGGAGCACAGATACGCAGTATTTT
CASSLEARSTDTQYF
>TRBV6-5|TRBD1|TRBJ2-7
TGTGCCAGCAGTTACGAGGGACAGGGGGCCTCCTACGAGCAGTACTTC
CASSYEGQGASYEQYF
>TRBV7-2|TRBD1|TRBJ2-2
TGTGCCAGCAGCTTACAGGGGGCGAACACCGGGGAGCTGTTTTTT
CASSLQGANTGELFF
>TRBV7-9|NA|TRBJ1-1
TGTGCCAGCAGCTTGACACGGAACACTGAAGCTTTCTTT
CASSLTRNTEAFF
>TRBV9|TRBD1|TRBJ2-7
TGTGCCAGCAGCGGACAGGGAACGGGCGAGCAGTACTTC
CASSGQGTGEQYF
>TRBV11-2|NA|TRBJ1-1
TGTGCCAGCAGCCAGAACACTGAAGCTTTCTTT
CASSQNTEAFF
>TRBV30|NA|TRBJ1-6
TGTGCCTGGAGGCTTGACAGTGGGAATTCACCCCTCCACTTT
CAWRLDSGNSPLHF
>TRBV19|NA|TRBJ1-2
TGTGCCAGTAGTATAGATTCCTCCCGGGCAGGGGCAGCCTATGGCTACACCTTC
CASSIDSSRAGAAYGYTF
>TRBV9|TRBD2|TRBJ2-1
TGTGCCAGCAGCGTCGGCGGGAGGGGTGGAAATGAGCAGTTCTTC
CASSVGGRGGNEQFF
>TRBV6-5|TRBD1|TRBJ1-2
TGTGCCAGCAGTCCACAGGGGGACTATGGCTACACCTTC
CASSPQGDYGYTF
>TRBV6-5|NA|TRBJ1-3
TGTGCCAGCGCAGGCTCTGGAAACACCATATATTTT
CASAGSGNTIYF
>TRBV30|TRBD1|TRBJ1-2
TGTGCCTGCCTGGGACAGGGGGCTGGCTACACCTTC
CACLGQGAGYTF
>TRBV9|NA|TRBJ2-5
TGTGCCAGCAGCGTAGCGGCAGGGGGGTTCGAGACCCAGTACTTC
CASSVAAGGFETQYF
>TRBV6-6|TRBD1|TRBJ1-2
TGTGCCAGCAGACAGGGGTATGGCTACACCTTC
CASRQGYGYTF
>TRBV7-2|NA|TRBJ1-4
TGTGCCAGCAGCTCGGGCGGGCCCCGGAGGCTAGAAAAACTGTTTTTT
CASSSGGPRRLEKLFF
>TRBV5-1|NA|TRBJ1-2
TGCGCCAGCAGCTTGGATCCAGGGTCAAATGGCTACACCTTC
CASSLDPGSNGYTF
>TRBV15|TRBD1|TRBJ1-5
TGTGCCACCAGCAGCGGGACAGCCTATAGCAATCAGCCCCAGCATTTT
CATSSGTAYSNQPQHF
>TRBV10-2|NA|TRBJ2-1
TGCGCCAGCCGAAACAGGGACTACAATGAGCAGTTCTTC
CASRNRDYNEQFF